Reported below is one T cell receptor beta chain. Its antigen remains unknown. This CDR3 is built from 17 residues. Germline V CDR1 and CDR2: DFQATT, SNEGSKA (reference sequence). The V gene end was trimmed by 3 bases and the J gene end by 0 bases; junction bases not matched to a gene: 9. The data were obtained in a study of Ad26.COV2.S vaccination and SARS-CoV-2 variants. Findings of the study overall: Vaccinated and placebo-treated recipients had similar non-spike TCR breadth. The study found higher spike-specific TCR breadth in vaccine than placebo recipients.

Treatment in this sample: around 19 received Ad26.COV2.S at low or high dose, single or two shots; roughly five received placebo; per-sample allocation not given. Samples were taken on day 63 after the first vaccine or placebo injection. Clones were sequenced by immunoSEQ multiplex PCR, and TCRdb holds only the in-frame ones, with some missing. Among around 270,000 clones listed, 87% were seen once. The material sequenced was peripheral blood, taken in a trial of Ad26.COV2.S vaccine versus placebo. The V and J genes are TRBV20-1 and TRBJ2-3; 10 nucleotides agree with TRBD2. The source is a person between 18 and 65 years old who received the Ad26.COV2.S COVID-19 vaccine or a placebo. The CDR3 region is CSASRSGRAVSTDTQYF. DNA for the CDR3: TGCAGTGCTAGTAGGAGCGGGAGGGCCGTCAGCACAGATACGCAGTATTTT.